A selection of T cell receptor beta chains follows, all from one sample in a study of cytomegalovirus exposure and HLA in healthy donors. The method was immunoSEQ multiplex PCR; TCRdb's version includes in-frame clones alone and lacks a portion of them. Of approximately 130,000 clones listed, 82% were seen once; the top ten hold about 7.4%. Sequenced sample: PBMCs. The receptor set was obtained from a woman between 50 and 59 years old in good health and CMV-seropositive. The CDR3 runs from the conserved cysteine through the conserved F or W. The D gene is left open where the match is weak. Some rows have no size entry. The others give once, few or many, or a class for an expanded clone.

CDR3 DNA: TGTGCCAGCAGAGAGAGTAGCAATGAGCAGTTCTTC
CDR3 protein: CASRESSNEQFF
CDR3 length: 12
J gene: TRBJ2-1
clone size: .
D gene: .
V gene: TRBV28

CDR3 DNA: TGTTCCAGCAGCTTAGTGTCCGGGACAACTAATGAAAAACTGTTTTTT
CDR3 protein: CSSSLVSGTTNEKLFF
CDR3 length: 16
J gene: TRBJ1-4
clone size: once
D gene: .
V gene: TRBV7-9

CDR3 DNA: TGCGCCAGCAGCAGAGGACAGGGGGCGCTTACTGAAGCTTTCTTT
CDR3 protein: CASSRGQGALTEAFF
CDR3 length: 15
J gene: TRBJ1-1
clone size: .
D gene: TRBD1
V gene: TRBV5-1

CDR3 DNA: TGTGCCAGCAGCGTAGGGCCTGAGGATGAAAAACTGTTTTTT
CDR3 protein: CASSVGPEDEKLFF
CDR3 length: 14
J gene: TRBJ1-4
clone size: .
D gene: .
V gene: TRBV9

CDR3 DNA: TGTGCCAGCACCTTTCTAGGGGGCGAAAGTGGCTACACCTTC
CDR3 protein: CASTFLGGESGYTF
CDR3 length: 14
J gene: TRBJ1-2
clone size: .
D gene: TRBD1
V gene: TRBV7-9

CDR3 DNA: TGTGCCAGCAGCCAGGGTAGCACAGATACGCAGTATTTT
CDR3 protein: CASSQGSTDTQYF
CDR3 length: 13
J gene: TRBJ2-3
clone size: .
D gene: .
V gene: TRBV5-4

CDR3 DNA: TGTGCCAGCAGTGAAGCCACGGGGATCACTGAAGCTTTCTTT
CDR3 protein: CASSEATGITEAFF
CDR3 length: 14
J gene: TRBJ1-1
clone size: once
D gene: .
V gene: TRBV6-1

CDR3 DNA: TGCAGCGTTGGTCTCGGGACAAGCTATGGCTACACCTTC
CDR3 protein: CSVGLGTSYGYTF
CDR3 length: 13
J gene: TRBJ1-2
clone size: once
D gene: .
V gene: TRBV29-1

CDR3 DNA: TGTGCCAGCAGCCCAGGTCAGGGTAGGGTGCAAGAGACCCAGTACTTC
CDR3 protein: CASSPGQGRVQETQYF
CDR3 length: 16
J gene: TRBJ2-5
clone size: .
D gene: .
V gene: TRBV7-6

CDR3 DNA: TGTGCCAGCAGTTACGCTGGGGCGCAGACGCAGTATTTT
CDR3 protein: CASSYAGAQTQYF
CDR3 length: 13
J gene: TRBJ2-3
clone size: .
D gene: .
V gene: TRBV6-5

CDR3 DNA: TGTTCCGCAGAAGTCGTTGACGGCCACAGCTCCTACAATGAGCAGTTCTTC
CDR3 protein: CSAEVVDGHSSYNEQFF
CDR3 length: 17
J gene: TRBJ2-1
clone size: once
D gene: .
V gene: TRBV7-9

CDR3 DNA: TGTGCCAGCAGCTTAGACCCTGGGAGGCGGGAGAAGTTTAATGAGCAGTTCTTC
CDR3 protein: CASSLDPGRREKFNEQFF
CDR3 length: 18
J gene: TRBJ2-1
clone size: once
D gene: TRBD2
V gene: TRBV11-2

CDR3 DNA: TGTGCCAGCAGCGCTAGCGGGGGAGGTTACAATGAGCAGTTCTTC
CDR3 protein: CASSASGGGYNEQFF
CDR3 length: 15
J gene: TRBJ2-1
clone size: .
D gene: TRBD2
V gene: TRBV9

CDR3 DNA: TGTGCCAGCAGCTTGACAGGGGGAGGTGAAAAACTGTTTTTT
CDR3 protein: CASSLTGGGEKLFF
CDR3 length: 14
J gene: TRBJ1-4
clone size: once
D gene: TRBD1
V gene: TRBV11-2

CDR3 DNA: TGTGCCAGCGGAGGGCAGCGCCTCGATACGCAGTATTTT
CDR3 protein: CASGGQRLDTQYF
CDR3 length: 13
J gene: TRBJ2-3
clone size: .
D gene: .
V gene: TRBV9

CDR3 DNA: TGTGCCAGCAGCTTGGAGCCGAACACTGAAGCTTTCTTT
CDR3 protein: CASSLEPNTEAFF
CDR3 length: 13
J gene: TRBJ1-1
clone size: .
D gene: .
V gene: TRBV5-4

CDR3 DNA: TGTGCCAGCAGCTTGGTCGGACAGGCGCCTTTGAAGGCCGGGGAGCTGTTTTTT
CDR3 protein: CASSLVGQAPLKAGELFF
CDR3 length: 18
J gene: TRBJ2-2
clone size: .
D gene: TRBD1
V gene: TRBV5-5

CDR3 DNA: TGTGCCAGTAGTCGGACAGGGGGCTATTCACCCCTCCACTTT
CDR3 protein: CASSRTGGYSPLHF
CDR3 length: 14
J gene: TRBJ1-6
clone size: .
D gene: TRBD1
V gene: TRBV19

CDR3 DNA: TGTGCCAGTAGTTGGACTGCTTTCGAGAACACTGAAGCTTTCTTT
CDR3 protein: CASSWTAFENTEAFF
CDR3 length: 15
J gene: TRBJ1-1
clone size: .
D gene: .
V gene: TRBV19

CDR3 DNA: TGTGCCAGCAGTTTTCCGCGTAGTCGCGGGGAGAGGAGGCTTAATCAGCCCCAGCATTTT
CDR3 protein: CASSFPRSRGERRLNQPQHF
CDR3 length: 20
J gene: TRBJ1-5
clone size: .
D gene: .
V gene: TRBV28

CDR3 DNA: TGTGCCAGCAGTCACCAGGGAGGTAGTGGCTACACCTTC
CDR3 protein: CASSHQGGSGYTF
CDR3 length: 13
J gene: TRBJ1-2
clone size: few
D gene: .
V gene: TRBV7-9

CDR3 DNA: TGTGCCAGCAACCGCTTCGCCTTAGCGGGGAAAGAGACCCAGTACTTC
CDR3 protein: CASNRFALAGKETQYF
CDR3 length: 16
J gene: TRBJ2-5
clone size: .
D gene: TRBD2
V gene: TRBV2

CDR3 DNA: TGTGCCAGCAGCTCGGAGGGTTATGGCTACACCTTC
CDR3 protein: CASSSEGYGYTF
CDR3 length: 12
J gene: TRBJ1-2
clone size: few
D gene: .
V gene: TRBV7-9

CDR3 DNA: TGCGCCAGCAGCCCACAGGGGGCTGGACAGCCCCAGCATTTT
CDR3 protein: CASSPQGAGQPQHF
CDR3 length: 14
J gene: TRBJ1-5
clone size: .
D gene: TRBD1
V gene: TRBV5-1

CDR3 DNA: TGTGCCTCGAGTAGTTGGACAGGGAAAACTGAAGCTTTCTTT
CDR3 protein: CASSSWTGKTEAFF
CDR3 length: 14
J gene: TRBJ1-1
clone size: .
D gene: TRBD1
V gene: TRBV30

CDR3 DNA: TGTGCCAGCAGCTTGGACAGGGCCCCCACTGAAGCTTTCTTT
CDR3 protein: CASSLDRAPTEAFF
CDR3 length: 14
J gene: TRBJ1-1
clone size: .
D gene: TRBD1
V gene: TRBV7-2

CDR3 DNA: TGTTCCAGCAGGAGTGGGCGGGGCAGGTATGCAGATACGCAGTATTTT
CDR3 protein: CSSRSGRGRYADTQYF
CDR3 length: 16
J gene: TRBJ2-3
clone size: .
D gene: .
V gene: TRBV7-9

CDR3 DNA: TGCACCAGCAGCGGCGGGACTAGCGGGGAAGAGACCCAGTACTTC
CDR3 protein: CTSSGGTSGEETQYF
CDR3 length: 15
J gene: TRBJ2-5
clone size: few
D gene: .
V gene: TRBV1

CDR3 DNA: TGTGCCAGCAGCCCGGCGGGAGGCCCTGGCACAGATACGCAGTATTTT
CDR3 protein: CASSPAGGPGTDTQYF
CDR3 length: 16
J gene: TRBJ2-3
clone size: .
D gene: TRBD2
V gene: TRBV7-9

CDR3 DNA: TGTGCCAGCAGGCCAGGGGGCTGGAACACTGAAGCTTTCTTT
CDR3 protein: CASRPGGWNTEAFF
CDR3 length: 14
J gene: TRBJ1-1
clone size: .
D gene: TRBD1
V gene: TRBV7-9

CDR3 DNA: TGTGCCAGCAGTTTAGCAGGGGGCGCCGGGAATGAGCAGTTCTTC
CDR3 protein: CASSLAGGAGNEQFF
CDR3 length: 15
J gene: TRBJ2-1
clone size: few
D gene: TRBD1
V gene: TRBV28

CDR3 DNA: TGCGCCAGCAGTGGGCAGGATCCGAAATACAATGAGCAGTTCTTC
CDR3 protein: CASSGQDPKYNEQFF
CDR3 length: 15
J gene: TRBJ2-1
clone size: .
D gene: .
V gene: TRBV10-2

CDR3 DNA: TGCGCCAGCAGCTTACAGGGTAGGAGCACTGAAGCTTTCTTT
CDR3 protein: CASSLQGRSTEAFF
CDR3 length: 14
J gene: TRBJ1-1
clone size: .
D gene: .
V gene: TRBV4-3

CDR3 DNA: TGTGCTAGCAGCCCCAACAGGGTTGAGACCCAGTACTTC
CDR3 protein: CASSPNRVETQYF
CDR3 length: 13
J gene: TRBJ2-5
clone size: few
D gene: .
V gene: TRBV7-7

CDR3 DNA: TGTGCCAGCAGCCAGGGCCACTCTGGAAACACCATATATTTT
CDR3 protein: CASSQGHSGNTIYF
CDR3 length: 14
J gene: TRBJ1-3
clone size: .
D gene: .
V gene: TRBV11-3

CDR3 DNA: TGTGCCAGCAGCTTGGGAAGCGGGCCCATCAATGAGCAGTTCTTC
CDR3 protein: CASSLGSGPINEQFF
CDR3 length: 15
J gene: TRBJ2-1
clone size: .
D gene: .
V gene: TRBV7-9

CDR3 DNA: TGTGCCAGTAGTTTTATACAGAGCACTGAAGCTTTCTTT
CDR3 protein: CASSFIQSTEAFF
CDR3 length: 13
J gene: TRBJ1-1
clone size: .
D gene: .
V gene: TRBV19

CDR3 DNA: TGTGCCAGCAGCCCGAGGATATGGCAGACCACTGAAGCTTTCTTT
CDR3 protein: CASSPRIWQTTEAFF
CDR3 length: 15
J gene: TRBJ1-1
clone size: .
D gene: .
V gene: TRBV7-9

CDR3 DNA: TGCGCCAGCAGCGATCCGGGACAAAGGGGGCAGTACTTC
CDR3 protein: CASSDPGQRGQYF
CDR3 length: 13
J gene: TRBJ2-7
clone size: .
D gene: .
V gene: TRBV5-1

CDR3 DNA: TGTGCCAGCAGTGAAAGTCGGTATGGCTACACCTTC
CDR3 protein: CASSESRYGYTF
CDR3 length: 12
J gene: TRBJ1-2
clone size: .
D gene: .
V gene: TRBV2

CDR3 DNA: TGTGCCTGGGTCAGAGGCAGCATGAACACTGAAGCTTTCTTT
CDR3 protein: CAWVRGSMNTEAFF
CDR3 length: 14
J gene: TRBJ1-1
clone size: .
D gene: .
V gene: TRBV30

CDR3 DNA: TGTGCCAGCACCTCCTGGGGCCAGCCCCAGCATTTT
CDR3 protein: CASTSWGQPQHF
CDR3 length: 12
J gene: TRBJ1-5
clone size: .
D gene: .
V gene: TRBV5-6

CDR3 DNA: TGCGCCAGCAGCTTGTTGGGGCCGGACACCGGGGAGCTGTTTTTT
CDR3 protein: CASSLLGPDTGELFF
CDR3 length: 15
J gene: TRBJ2-2
clone size: .
D gene: .
V gene: TRBV5-1

CDR3 DNA: TGTGCCAGCCGAAAACTAGCCCTCGACAATGAGCAGTTCTTC
CDR3 protein: CASRKLALDNEQFF
CDR3 length: 14
J gene: TRBJ2-1
clone size: .
D gene: .
V gene: TRBV6-5

CDR3 DNA: TGTGCCAGCAGCCAGGACAGCACTAATGAAAAACTGTTTTTT
CDR3 protein: CASSQDSTNEKLFF
CDR3 length: 14
J gene: TRBJ1-4
clone size: .
D gene: .
V gene: TRBV13

CDR3 DNA: TGTGCCAGCAGGGAGGCCGCCGGGCCTGGCTACGAGCAGTACTTC
CDR3 protein: CASREAAGPGYEQYF
CDR3 length: 15
J gene: TRBJ2-7
clone size: .
D gene: .
V gene: TRBV6-5

CDR3 DNA: TGCGCCAGCAGCCACCGGACAGGGGCCTACGAGCAGTACTTC
CDR3 protein: CASSHRTGAYEQYF
CDR3 length: 14
J gene: TRBJ2-7
clone size: .
D gene: TRBD1
V gene: TRBV4-1

CDR3 DNA: TGTGCCAGCAGTTCCGGGTCCACTGAAGCTTTCTTT
CDR3 protein: CASSSGSTEAFF
CDR3 length: 12
J gene: TRBJ1-1
clone size: .
D gene: .
V gene: TRBV7-3

CDR3 DNA: TGTGCCAGCAGCCCGCCGTGGGAGGCGACAAGTGAGCAGTTCTTC
CDR3 protein: CASSPPWEATSEQFF
CDR3 length: 15
J gene: TRBJ2-1
clone size: .
D gene: .
V gene: TRBV4-2

CDR3 DNA: TGTGCCAGCAGTTCCGGACTAGCGGGACGAGACAATGAGCAGTTCTTC
CDR3 protein: CASSSGLAGRDNEQFF
CDR3 length: 16
J gene: TRBJ2-1
clone size: .
D gene: TRBD2
V gene: TRBV6-5

CDR3 DNA: TGTGCCAGCAGCTTAACTACAGGCTACGAGCAGTACTTC
CDR3 protein: CASSLTTGYEQYF
CDR3 length: 13
J gene: TRBJ2-7
clone size: once
D gene: .
V gene: TRBV7-3

CDR3 DNA: TGCGCCAGCCGACTAAGCGGACTCTACGAGCAGTACTTC
CDR3 protein: CASRLSGLYEQYF
CDR3 length: 13
J gene: TRBJ2-7
clone size: .
D gene: .
V gene: TRBV23-1

CDR3 DNA: TGTGCCAGCAGCTTAGCGCCCCCTCCGCGGGGGAACACCGGGGAGCTGTTTTTT
CDR3 protein: CASSLAPPPRGNTGELFF
CDR3 length: 18
J gene: TRBJ2-2
clone size: .
D gene: .
V gene: TRBV7-2

CDR3 DNA: TGTGCCAGCTCACTCGATGAACCTATGAGCTCTGGAAACACCATATATTTT
CDR3 protein: CASSLDEPMSSGNTIYF
CDR3 length: 17
J gene: TRBJ1-3
clone size: .
D gene: .
V gene: TRBV18

CDR3 DNA: TGTGCCAGCAGCTTGGCCAAACAGGGCTCCACTGAAGCTTTCTTT
CDR3 protein: CASSLAKQGSTEAFF
CDR3 length: 15
J gene: TRBJ1-1
clone size: .
D gene: .
V gene: TRBV5-4

CDR3 DNA: TGTGCCAGCGGACTAGCGACATACAATGAGCAGTTCTTC
CDR3 protein: CASGLATYNEQFF
CDR3 length: 13
J gene: TRBJ2-1
clone size: .
D gene: TRBD2
V gene: TRBV7-2

CDR3 DNA: TGTGCCAGCAGCTTAGGGGCGGGGGGGCCCAATGAGCAGTTCTTC
CDR3 protein: CASSLGAGGPNEQFF
CDR3 length: 15
J gene: TRBJ2-1
clone size: .
D gene: TRBD2
V gene: TRBV7-3

CDR3 DNA: TGTGCCAGCAGTCACAGACAGGGTTGGTATGGCTACACCTTC
CDR3 protein: CASSHRQGWYGYTF
CDR3 length: 14
J gene: TRBJ1-2
clone size: .
D gene: TRBD1
V gene: TRBV27